This T cell receptor (beta chain) was recovered during a study of T cell responses to AZD1222 COVID-19 vaccine. Broader study findings: Spike-specific TCR breadth and depth both grew after two AZD1222 doses. Unmutated variant regions are reportedly the target of nearly half of TCRs that are spike-specific. The donor group comprised mostly white British people and more females; the analysis possibly underestimated clonal diversity.

The CDR3 extends over 15 amino acids. In germline, CDR1 is SGHRS, CDR2 YFSETQ. The ends were cut back, 5 bases at V and 0 bases at J, with 12 bases in the middle. This clone was recorded only once. The antigen is unknown. Repertoires were generated with immunoSEQ multiplex PCR, while TCRdb's copy carries only in-frame clones and drops some. Of 100,000 or so clones listed, about 88% are singletons. The chain combines TRBV5-1 with TRBJ1-5; TRBD1 is a possible D gene (5 bases). This TCR derives from an adult in good health. Sequencing was performed on peripheral blood, taken on day 0 of AZD1222 vaccination. The CDR3, as DNA: TGCGCCAGCAGACCCCAGGGTGATAGCAATCAGCCCCAGCATTTT. This codes for CASRPQGDSNQPQHF.